This passage covers 6 T cell receptor beta chains from one sample sequenced in a study of OX40 agonist ivuxolimab in advanced cancers. Assay used: immunoSEQ multiplex PCR; TCRdb lists only in-frame clones, some missing. Here the sample spans tens of thousands of clones, about 93% being singletons. Specimen: CD4+ or CD8+ T cells sorted from blood, collected in a trial of the OX40 agonist ivuxolimab. The receptor set was obtained from an adult with an advanced solid tumor such as melanoma, head and neck, liver or kidney cancer.

The J gene is TRBJ2-2, the V gene TRBV7-2; D is unresolved. This CDR3 spans 13 amino acids. V lost 2 bases and J 6 bases, leaving 7 bases between the germline ends. Germline lookup yields CDR1 SGHTA and CDR2 FQGNSA. The CDR3 loop is CASSLRASGELFF. The DNA of the CDR3 is TGTGCCAGCAGCTTAAGGGCCTCCGGGGAGCTGTTTTTT.

A single count supports this clone. V and J are TRBV6-5 and TRBJ1-2; the match to TRBD1 covers 8 bases. This CDR3 region has 14 residues. Per germline, CDR1 MNHEY and CDR2 SVGAGI. The V gene end was trimmed by 4 bases and the J gene end by 5 bases; junction bases not matched to a gene: 6. CDR3: CASSLNRGGYGYTF. The CDR3 coding sequence is TGTGCCAGCAGTTTAAACAGGGGGGGGTATGGCTACACCTTC.

This clone was detected once. This chain uses TRBV14 with TRBJ2-7; TRBD2 agrees at 9 bases. Germline-derived CDR1 and CDR2 are SGHDN and FVKESK. The CDR3 loop spans 15 amino acids. The junction had 5 bases not matched to a gene; V was cut back by 1 base and J by 4 bases. DNA of the CDR3: TGTGCCAGCAGCCAAGTGTCTAGCGGGAAGTACGAGCAGTACTTC. Protein sequence: CASSQVSSGKYEQYF.

The chain employs TRBV5-1 and TRBJ2-5; D may correspond to TRBD1 or TRBD2 (5 bases each). Germline V gene data show CDR1 as SGHRS and CDR2 as YFSETQ. The CDR3 is made up of 13 amino acids. Trimming pared 4 bases from V and 4 bases from J, leaving 11 bases between. Here the CDR3 DNA reads TGCGCCAGCAGCCTCGGGACCCGAGAGACCCAGTACTTC. It codes for CASSLGTRETQYF.

This chain links TRBV30 with TRBJ1-2; 7 bases align to TRBD1. Trimming cost V 0 bases and J 8 bases; bases outside gene matches: 12. Germline V CDR1 and CDR2: GTSNPN, SVGIG (reference sequence). CDR3 length: 15 amino acids. DNA of the CDR3: TGTGCCTGGAGTGTCTTCAGGACAGGCGACAGCGGCTACACCTTC. Its translation: CAWSVFRTGDSGYTF. Filled out from reference TRBV30 and TRBJ1-2, the complete variable domain reads SQTIHQWPATLVQPVGSPLSLECTVEGTSNPNLYWYRQAAGRGLQLLFYSVGIGQISSEVPQNLSASRPQDRQFILSSKKLLLSDSGFYLCAWSVFRTGDSGYTFGSGTRLTVV.

The rearrangement joins TRBV7-3 to TRBJ1-1; 7 nucleotides align to TRBD1. Germline-derived CDR1 and CDR2 are SGHTA and FQGTGA. CDR3 length: 15 residues. J lost 5 bases, V lost 6 bases, and 12 bases had no gene match. In nucleotides, the CDR3 is TGTGCCAGCAGATCCGGGGCAGGGGGAAGAACTGAAGCTTTCTTT. The encoded protein is CASRSGAGGRTEAFF.